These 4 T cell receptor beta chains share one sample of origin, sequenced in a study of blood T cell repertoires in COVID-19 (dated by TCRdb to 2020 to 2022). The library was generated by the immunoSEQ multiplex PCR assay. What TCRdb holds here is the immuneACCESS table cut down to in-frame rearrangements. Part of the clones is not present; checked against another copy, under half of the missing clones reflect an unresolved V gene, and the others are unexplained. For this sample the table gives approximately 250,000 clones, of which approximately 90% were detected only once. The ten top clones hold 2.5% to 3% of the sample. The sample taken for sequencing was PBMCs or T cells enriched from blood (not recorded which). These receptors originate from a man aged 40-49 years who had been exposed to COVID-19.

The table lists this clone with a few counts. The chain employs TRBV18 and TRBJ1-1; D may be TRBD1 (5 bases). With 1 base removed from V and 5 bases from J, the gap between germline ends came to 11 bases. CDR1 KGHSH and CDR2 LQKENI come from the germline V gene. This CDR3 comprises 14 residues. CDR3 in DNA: TGTGCCAGCTCACCACAGGGGAGGCAGACTGAAGCTTTCTTT. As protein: CASSPQGRQTEAFF.

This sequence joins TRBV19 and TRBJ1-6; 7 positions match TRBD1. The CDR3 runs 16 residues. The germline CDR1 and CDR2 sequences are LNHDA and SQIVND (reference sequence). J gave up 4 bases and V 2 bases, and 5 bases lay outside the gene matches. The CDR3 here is CASSILGQSYNSPLHF. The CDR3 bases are TGTGCCAGTAGTATACTGGGACAGAGTTATAATTCACCCCTCCACTTT.

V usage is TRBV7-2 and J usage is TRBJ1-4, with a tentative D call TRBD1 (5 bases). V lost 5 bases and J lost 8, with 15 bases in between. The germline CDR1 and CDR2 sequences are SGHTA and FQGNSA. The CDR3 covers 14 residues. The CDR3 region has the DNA TGTGCCAGCAGCCCCGGACAAGCCAACGAAAAACTGTTTTTT. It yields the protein CASSPGQANEKLFF.

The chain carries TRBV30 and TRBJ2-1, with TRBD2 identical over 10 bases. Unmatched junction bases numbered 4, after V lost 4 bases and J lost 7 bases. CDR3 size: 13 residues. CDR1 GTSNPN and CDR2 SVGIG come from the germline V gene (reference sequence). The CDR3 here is CAWMASGRNEQFF. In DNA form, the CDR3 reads TGTGCCTGGATGGCTAGCGGGAGAAATGAGCAGTTCTTC.